These T cell receptor beta chains were read from a single sample in a study of blood T cells in healthy people across ages. Each CDR3 protein is one row after TCRdb ran MiXCR on the 5' RACE reads. The repertoire includes 250,000 to 300,000 distinct CDR3 sequences, around 30% of them detected once, and 25% to 30% sits in the top ten. The sample consisted of blood. The receptors come from a woman aged 65 to 85 in good health. CDR3s include the opening cysteine and the closing phenylalanine or tryptophan. D genes are given only for firm matches. A clone size is listed for some rows: how often the clone was seen (once, few, many), or a class if it is expanded.

abundance: many; j_gene: TRBJ2-5; v_gene: TRBV7-2; d_gene: -; CDR3aa: CASSPGGGQKTQYF; CDR3nt: TGTGCCAGCAGCCCCGGAGGGGGGCAGAAGACCCAGTACTTC
abundance: -; j_gene: TRBJ1-1; v_gene: TRBV7-9; d_gene: -; CDR3aa: CASRLGATNTEAFF; CDR3nt: TGTGCCAGCAGGCTTGGGGCTACGAACACTGAAGCTTTCTTT
abundance: medium-sized; j_gene: TRBJ1-1; v_gene: TRBV25-1; d_gene: TRBD1; CDR3aa: CASRGQANTEAFF; CDR3nt: TGTGCCAGCAGGGGACAGGCGAACACTGAAGCTTTCTTT
abundance: many; j_gene: TRBJ2-5; v_gene: TRBV5-1; d_gene: TRBD2; CDR3aa: CASSLKTSGRPQETQYF; CDR3nt: TGCGCCAGCAGCCTTAAGACTAGCGGGAGACCTCAAGAGACCCAGTACTTC
abundance: few; j_gene: TRBJ2-1; v_gene: TRBV20-1; d_gene: TRBD1; CDR3aa: CSAREITGVSYNEQFF; CDR3nt: TGCAGTGCTAGAGAAATAACAGGGGTTTCCTACAATGAGCAGTTCTTC
abundance: few; j_gene: TRBJ2-6; v_gene: TRBV14; d_gene: -; CDR3aa: CASSQGTGANVLTF; CDR3nt: TGTGCCAGCAGCCAAGGGACTGGGGCCAACGTCCTGACTTTC
abundance: -; j_gene: TRBJ2-7; v_gene: TRBV29-1; d_gene: -; CDR3aa: CSARAEMLGEQYF; CDR3nt: TGCAGCGCCAGAGCGGAGATGCTAGGCGAGCAGTACTTC
abundance: many; j_gene: TRBJ2-3; v_gene: TRBV6-6; d_gene: -; CDR3aa: CASSLSTPPDTQYF; CDR3nt: TGTGCCAGCAGTTTAAGTACGCCCCCAGATACGCAGTATTTT
abundance: -; j_gene: TRBJ2-1; v_gene: TRBV10-3; d_gene: TRBD2; CDR3aa: CAISGRGLAVHGANEQFF; CDR3nt: TGTGCCATCAGTGGGAGGGGACTAGCGGTCCATGGGGCAAATGAGCAGTTCTTC
abundance: few; j_gene: TRBJ1-6; v_gene: TRBV11-2; d_gene: -; CDR3aa: CASSPQEGSPLHF; CDR3nt: TGTGCCAGCAGCCCTCAAGAGGGTTCACCCCTCCACTTT
abundance: few; j_gene: TRBJ1-3; v_gene: TRBV15; d_gene: -; CDR3aa: CATSRDMVSSGNTIYF; CDR3nt: TGTGCCACCAGCAGAGATATGGTCAGCTCTGGAAACACCATATATTTT
abundance: few; j_gene: TRBJ1-2; v_gene: TRBV4-1; d_gene: TRBD1; CDR3aa: CASTGGGNYGYTF; CDR3nt: TGCGCCAGCACAGGGGGCGGTAACTATGGCTACACCTTC
abundance: few; j_gene: TRBJ2-1; v_gene: TRBV20-1; d_gene: -; CDR3aa: CSAETPINYNEQFF; CDR3nt: TGCAGTGCCGAGACTCCTATCAACTACAATGAGCAGTTCTTC
abundance: -; j_gene: TRBJ1-2; v_gene: TRBV29-1; d_gene: TRBD1; CDR3aa: CSDKNRGRDYGYTF; CDR3nt: TGCAGCGACAAGAACAGGGGGCGCGACTATGGCTACACCTTC
abundance: -; j_gene: TRBJ2-5; v_gene: TRBV15; d_gene: -; CDR3aa: CATKGRVGEEQYF; CDR3nt: TGTGCCACCAAGGGAAGGGTGGGTGAAGAGCAGTACTTC
abundance: -; j_gene: TRBJ2-7; v_gene: TRBV20-1; d_gene: TRBD1; CDR3aa: CSARDRDRWAYEQYF; CDR3nt: TGCAGTGCTAGAGATCGGGACAGGTGGGCCTACGAGCAGTACTTC
abundance: -; j_gene: TRBJ2-5; v_gene: TRBV5-5; d_gene: -; CDR3aa: CASSLLAGTFGETQYF; CDR3nt: TGTGCCAGCAGTTTACTAGCCGGGACCTTCGGAGAGACCCAGTACTTC
abundance: -; j_gene: TRBJ1-2; v_gene: TRBV20-1; d_gene: -; CDR3aa: CSAPLTNYGYTF; CDR3nt: TGCAGTGCTCCCCTCACGAACTATGGCTACACCTTC
abundance: -; j_gene: TRBJ2-7; v_gene: TRBV20-1; d_gene: TRBD1; CDR3aa: CSVTGVGEQYF; CDR3nt: TGCAGTGTCACAGGGGTAGGCGAGCAGTACTTC
abundance: -; j_gene: TRBJ2-1; v_gene: TRBV11-2; d_gene: -; CDR3aa: CASSLGGVKAYNEQFF; CDR3nt: TGTGCCAGCAGCTTAGGGGGTGTAAAGGCCTACAATGAGCAGTTCTTC
abundance: few; j_gene: TRBJ2-5; v_gene: TRBV12-3/TRBV12-4; d_gene: -; CDR3aa: CASKQGGETQYF; CDR3nt: TGTGCCAGCAAACAGGGCGGGGAGACCCAGTACTTC
abundance: once; j_gene: TRBJ2-7; v_gene: TRBV6-1; d_gene: TRBD1; CDR3aa: CASNRQGQDEQYF; CDR3nt: TGTGCCAGCAATAGACAGGGTCAAGACGAGCAGTACTTC
abundance: -; j_gene: TRBJ2-1; v_gene: TRBV25-1; d_gene: TRBD2; CDR3aa: CASSGVLRGAQQFF; CDR3nt: TGTGCCAGCAGTGGGGTCTTGCGGGGGGCCCAGCAGTTCTTC
abundance: many; j_gene: TRBJ1-2; v_gene: TRBV4-3; d_gene: -; CDR3aa: CASSQDPGGQSGYTF; CDR3nt: TGCGCCAGCAGCCAAGATCCCGGCGGCCAGTCAGGCTACACCTTC
abundance: few; j_gene: TRBJ2-2; v_gene: TRBV3-1; d_gene: TRBD2; CDR3aa: CASSLGGTSGTNGELFF; CDR3nt: TGTGCCAGCAGCCTCGGAGGGACTAGCGGGACGAACGGGGAGCTGTTTTTT
abundance: -; j_gene: TRBJ2-5; v_gene: TRBV6-1; d_gene: -; CDR3aa: CASNSQLQETQYF; CDR3nt: TGTGCCAGCAATAGTCAGCTCCAAGAGACCCAGTACTTC
abundance: few; j_gene: TRBJ2-2; v_gene: TRBV12-3/TRBV12-4; d_gene: -; CDR3aa: CASQPFGGELFF; CDR3nt: TGTGCCAGCCAGCCCTTCGGGGGGGAGCTGTTTTTT
abundance: once; j_gene: TRBJ2-4; v_gene: TRBV2; d_gene: -; CDR3aa: CASSESPQGLAKNIQYF; CDR3nt: TGTGCCAGCAGTGAGTCCCCACAGGGTCTAGCCAAAAACATTCAGTACTTC
abundance: many; j_gene: TRBJ1-4; v_gene: TRBV4-1; d_gene: -; CDR3aa: CASSQETGFGEKLFF; CDR3nt: TGCGCCAGCAGCCAAGAAACCGGGTTTGGTGAAAAACTGTTTTTT
abundance: few; j_gene: TRBJ2-1; v_gene: TRBV7-2; d_gene: TRBD2; CDR3aa: CASSPKAGAGYNEQFF; CDR3nt: TGTGCCAGCAGCCCAAAAGCGGGAGCCGGCTACAATGAGCAGTTCTTC
abundance: -; j_gene: TRBJ2-3; v_gene: TRBV4-3; d_gene: -; CDR3aa: CASSQDRPPGDTQYF; CDR3nt: TGCGCCAGCAGCCAAGATCGCCCACCCGGAGATACGCAGTATTTT